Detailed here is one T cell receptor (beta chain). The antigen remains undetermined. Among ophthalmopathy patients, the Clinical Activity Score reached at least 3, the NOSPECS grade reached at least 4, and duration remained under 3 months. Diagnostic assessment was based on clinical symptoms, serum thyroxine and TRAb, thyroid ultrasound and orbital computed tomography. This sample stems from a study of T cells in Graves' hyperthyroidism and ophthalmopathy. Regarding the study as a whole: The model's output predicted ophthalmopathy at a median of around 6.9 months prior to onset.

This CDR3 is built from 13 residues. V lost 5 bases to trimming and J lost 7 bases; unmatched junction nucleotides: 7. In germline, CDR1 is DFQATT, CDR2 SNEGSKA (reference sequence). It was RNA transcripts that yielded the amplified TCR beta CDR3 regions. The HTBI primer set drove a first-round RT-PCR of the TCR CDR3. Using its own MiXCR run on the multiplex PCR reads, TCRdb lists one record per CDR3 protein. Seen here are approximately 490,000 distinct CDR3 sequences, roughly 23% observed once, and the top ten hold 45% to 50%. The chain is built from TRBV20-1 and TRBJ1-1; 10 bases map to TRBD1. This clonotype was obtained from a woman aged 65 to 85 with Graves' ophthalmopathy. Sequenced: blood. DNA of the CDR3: TGCAGTGCTTCCGACAGGGGGCAGGGTGAAGCTTTCTTT. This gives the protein CSASDRGQGEAFF.